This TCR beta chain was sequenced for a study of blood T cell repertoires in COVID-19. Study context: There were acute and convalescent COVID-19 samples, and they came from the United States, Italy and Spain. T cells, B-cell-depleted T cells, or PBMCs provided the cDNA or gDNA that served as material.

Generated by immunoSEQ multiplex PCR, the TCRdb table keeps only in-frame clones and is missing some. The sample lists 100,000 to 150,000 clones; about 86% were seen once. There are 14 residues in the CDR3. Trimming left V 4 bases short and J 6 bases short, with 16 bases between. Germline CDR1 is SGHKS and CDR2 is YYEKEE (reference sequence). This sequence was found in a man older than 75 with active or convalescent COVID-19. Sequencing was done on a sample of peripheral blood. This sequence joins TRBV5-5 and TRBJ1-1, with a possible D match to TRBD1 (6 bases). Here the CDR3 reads CASSLEAGAPEAFF. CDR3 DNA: TGTGCCAGCAGCCTAGAAGCGGGGGCCCCTGAAGCTTTCTTT.